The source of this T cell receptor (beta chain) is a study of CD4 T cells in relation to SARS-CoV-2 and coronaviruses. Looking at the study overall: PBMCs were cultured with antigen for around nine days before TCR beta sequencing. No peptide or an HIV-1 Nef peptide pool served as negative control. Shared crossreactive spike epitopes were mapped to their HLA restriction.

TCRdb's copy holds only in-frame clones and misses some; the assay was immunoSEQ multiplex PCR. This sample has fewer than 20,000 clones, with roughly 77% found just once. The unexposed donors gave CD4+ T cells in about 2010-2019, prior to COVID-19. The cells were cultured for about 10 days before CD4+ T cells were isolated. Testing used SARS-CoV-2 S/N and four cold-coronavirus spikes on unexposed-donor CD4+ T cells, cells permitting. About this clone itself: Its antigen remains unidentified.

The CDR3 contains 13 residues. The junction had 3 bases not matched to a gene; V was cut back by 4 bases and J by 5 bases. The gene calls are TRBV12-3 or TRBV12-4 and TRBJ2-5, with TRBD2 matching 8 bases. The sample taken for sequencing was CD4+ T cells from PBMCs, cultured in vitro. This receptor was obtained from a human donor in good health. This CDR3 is CASSSTSVETQYF. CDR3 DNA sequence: TGTGCCAGCAGTTCGACTAGCGTGGAGACCCAGTACTTC.